Below, 3 T cell receptor beta chains from the same sample are listed, as sequenced in a study of T cell changes during pregnancy in multiple sclerosis. TCRdb keeps only in-frame clones here, not all; method: immunoSEQ multiplex PCR. The repertoire consists of around 100,000 clones, with approximately 90% occurring once and the leading ten covering about 3%. The material was peripheral blood, obtained after pregnancy. These receptors were collected from a female donor with multiple sclerosis, enrolled in a pregnancy study.

The chain combines TRBV18 with TRBJ2-3; possibly TRBD2 for D (5 bases). Germline CDR1 is KGHSH and CDR2 is LQKENI. CDR3 length: 14 residues. V was shortened by 3 bases and J by 0 bases, with 7 bases between the two germline ends. The CDR3 region is CASSPRTSTDTQYF. CDR3 nucleotide sequence: TGTGCCAGCTCACCGAGGACTAGCACAGATACGCAGTATTTT. The whole variable domain, remainder taken from reference TRBV18 and TRBJ2-3, is NAGVMQNPRHLVRRRGQEARLRCSPMKGHSHVYWYRQLPEEGLKFMVYLQKENIIDESGMPKERFSAEFPKEGPSILRIQQVVRGDSAAYFCASSPRTSTDTQYFGPGTRLTVL.

The V call is TRBV6-1, the J call TRBJ2-1; D perhaps matches TRBD1 (5 bases). Germline CDR1 is MNHNS and CDR2 is SASEGT. This CDR3 is built from 16 residues. V was trimmed by 0 bases and J by 7 bases, leaving 16 bases between them. The CDR3 is CASSEAIFRGVNEQFF. As DNA, the CDR3 is TGTGCCAGCAGTGAAGCCATTTTTAGGGGCGTAAATGAGCAGTTCTTC.

The V gene is TRBV6-5, the J gene TRBJ2-5, with 9 bases lining up with TRBD2. V shed 2 bases, J shed 5 bases, and the junction held 6 bases outside the gene matches. There are 15 residues in the CDR3. In germline, CDR1 is MNHEY, CDR2 SVGAGI. The CDR3 bases are TGTGCCAGCAGTTACGGGGCGGGGGGGCTTGAGACCCAGTACTTC. Translation: CASSYGAGGLETQYF.